This T cell receptor beta chain was identified in a study of blood T cells in healthy people across ages. Germline CDR1 is PRHDT and CDR2 is FYEKMQ (reference sequence). V shed 1 base and J shed 7 bases, with 11 bases lying between them. The CDR3 loop spans 15 amino acids. A second about 7 to 12 cycle PCR used barcoded and J-beta primers. TCRdb reprocessed the 5' RACE reads via MiXCR and lists one record per CDR3 protein. The sample yields around 650,000 distinct CDR3 sequences, roughly 30% seen once. The clonotype comes from a woman aged 80 or over in good health. What was sequenced was blood. The rearrangement joins TRBV13 to TRBJ1-6, with TRBD1 as a possible D gene (6 bases). The CDR3 is CASSLAQGVNSPLHF. CDR3 DNA: TGTGCCAGCAGCTTAGCACAGGGTGTCAATTCACCCCTCCACTTT.